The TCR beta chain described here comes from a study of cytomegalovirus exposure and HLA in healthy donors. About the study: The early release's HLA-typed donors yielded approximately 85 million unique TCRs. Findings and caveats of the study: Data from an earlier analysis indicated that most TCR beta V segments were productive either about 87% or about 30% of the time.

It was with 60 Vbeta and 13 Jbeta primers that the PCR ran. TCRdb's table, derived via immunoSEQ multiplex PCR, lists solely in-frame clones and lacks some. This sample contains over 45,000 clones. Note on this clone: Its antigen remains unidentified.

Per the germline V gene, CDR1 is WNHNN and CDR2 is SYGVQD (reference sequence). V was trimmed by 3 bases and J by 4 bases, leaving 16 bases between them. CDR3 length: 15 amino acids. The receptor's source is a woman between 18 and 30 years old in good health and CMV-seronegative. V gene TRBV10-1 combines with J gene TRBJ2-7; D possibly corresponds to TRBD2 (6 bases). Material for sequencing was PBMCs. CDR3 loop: CASSDRSLASYEQYF. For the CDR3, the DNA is TGCGCCAGCAGTGACCGCTCACTAGCTAGTTACGAGCAGTACTTC.